Sequencing of this T cell receptor beta chain was carried out in a study of CD8+ T cells in alopecia areata. Study-wide points: Clonality in lesional scalp, especially alopecia totalis/universalis, exceeded that of normal scalp.

As part of sample collection, lesional scalp punch biopsies and peripheral blood were taken from alopecia areata patients. V shed 4 bases, J shed 3 bases, and the junction held 1 base outside the gene matches. Germline V CDR1 and CDR2: MNHNS, SASEGT. The CDR3 is 14 amino acids. A note on this clone: Antigen unknown.

Reverse transcribed after extraction, RNA yielded cDNA as the sequencing template. Some clones are missing from TCRdb's copy, which holds only in-frame ones; the method was immunoSEQ multiplex PCR. The sample records 120,000 or so clones, around 50% being singletons. The clonotype was recovered from a human donor with alopecia areata. V is TRBV6-1 and J is TRBJ2-1; 9 nucleotides align to TRBD1. Source material: NKG2D-low CD8+ T cells sorted from blood. The DNA of the CDR3 is TGTGCCAGCAGTGGGGACAGGGACTACAATGAGCAGTTCTTC. This sequence encodes CASSGDRDYNEQFF.